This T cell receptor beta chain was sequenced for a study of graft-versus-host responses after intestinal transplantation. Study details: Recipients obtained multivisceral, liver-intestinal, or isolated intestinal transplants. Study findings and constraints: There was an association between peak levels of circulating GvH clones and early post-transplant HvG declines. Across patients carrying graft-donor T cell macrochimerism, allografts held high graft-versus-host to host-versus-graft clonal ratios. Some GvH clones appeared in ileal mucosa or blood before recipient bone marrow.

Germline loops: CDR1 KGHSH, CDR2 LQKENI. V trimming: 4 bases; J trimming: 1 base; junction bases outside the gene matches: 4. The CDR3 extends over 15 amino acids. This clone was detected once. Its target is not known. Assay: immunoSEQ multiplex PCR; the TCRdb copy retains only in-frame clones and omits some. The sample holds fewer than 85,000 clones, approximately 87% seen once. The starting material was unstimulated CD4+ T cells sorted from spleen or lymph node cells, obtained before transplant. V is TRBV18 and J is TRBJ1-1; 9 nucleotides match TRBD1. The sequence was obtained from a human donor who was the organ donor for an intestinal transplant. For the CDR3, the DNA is TGTGCCAGCTCACAGGGGACAGGGAAGAACACTGAAGCTTTCTTT. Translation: CASSQGTGKNTEAFF. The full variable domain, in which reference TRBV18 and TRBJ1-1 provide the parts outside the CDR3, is NAGVMQNPRHLVRRRGQEARLRCSPMKGHSHVYWYRQLPEEGLKFMVYLQKENIIDESGMPKERFSAEFPKEGPSILRIQQVVRGDSAAYFCASSQGTGKNTEAFFGQGTRLTVV.